The 32 T cell receptor beta chains in this list originate from one sample, sequenced in a study of patients with pleural tuberculosis. TCRdb re-called the reads with MiXCR, one entry per CDR3 protein. The data hold about 50,000 distinct CDR3 sequences, with less than 9.5% observed a single time. Every receptor here comes from a human donor with pleural tuberculosis.

This clonotype was counted at least ten times. The V and J genes are TRBV20-1 and TRBJ2-4, with D unclear. The CDR3 runs to 13 residues. The V and J ends lost 0 bases and 12 bases respectively, with 15 bases between them. Germline V lookup: CDR1 DFQATT, CDR2 SNEGSKA (reference sequence). Here the CDR3 DNA reads TGCAGTGCTAGAGATTTAGCCCTAGGTACTCAGTACTTC. Translated: CSARDLALGTQYF.

This clonotype has at least ten counts. The CDR3 DNA sequence: TGTGCCAGCAGCTTGGGGAACACAGATACGCAGTATTTT. Encoded protein: CASSLGNTDTQYF. J is TRBJ2-3 and V is TRBV5-4; D ambiguous. CDR3 length: 13 amino acids. The germline V gene has CDR1 SGHNT and CDR2 YYREEE (reference sequence). V was trimmed by 0 bases and J by 2 bases, leaving 4 bases between them.

This clonotype has a count of ten or more. The CDR3 loop reads CASRSQTGNQETQYF. CDR3 bases: TGTGCCAGCAGATCTCAGACAGGCAACCAAGAGACCCAGTACTTC. V is TRBV12-3 or TRBV12-4 and J is TRBJ2-5, with D possibly TRBD1 on 6 matching bases. With 6 bases removed from V and 0 bases from J, the gap between germline ends came to 14 bases. The length of the CDR3 is 15 residues.

In this sample, this clonotype is medium-sized. This chain uses TRBV6-1 with TRBJ2-3; D possibly matches TRBD1 or TRBD2 (5 bases each). With 7 bases removed from V and 5 bases from J, the gap between germline ends came to 16 bases. Looked up from germline, CDR1 is MNHNS and CDR2 is SASEGT. The CDR3 has 14 residues. CDR3 in DNA: TGTGCCAGCAACCCGCGAATTGGGGGAGATACGCAGTATTTT. Translation gives CASNPRIGGDTQYF.

This clonotype appeared many times. This rearrangement joins TRBV25-1 to TRBJ2-7, with a tentative D call TRBD2 (5 bases). There are 15 residues in the CDR3. Trimming took off 7 bases at V and 3 bases at J, with 19 bases between the two ends. Germline V gives CDR1 MGHDK, CDR2 SYGVNS. The CDR3 coding sequence is TGTGCCAGCACAACAACTAGGCCCCGCTACTACGAGCAGTACGTC. Protein product: CASTTTRPRYYEQYV.

This clonotype was counted ten times or more. The rearrangement links TRBV20-1 to TRBJ1-1; maybe TRBD1 (6 bases). Germline loops: CDR1 DFQATT, CDR2 SNEGSKA (reference sequence). The CDR3 totals 15 residues. Trimming took 1 base from V and 1 from J, leaving 13 bases between them. CDR3 bases: TGCAGTGCTAGAGGTCAGGGGAACACGAACACTGAAGCTTTCTTT. This encodes CSARGQGNTNTEAFF.

This clonotype has ten or more counts. This chain links TRBV12-3 or TRBV12-4 with TRBJ2-1; 11 bases line up with TRBD2. This CDR3 contains 16 residues. Trimming at V came to 5 bases and at J to 4 bases, leaving 7 bases not matched to a gene. DNA for the CDR3: TGTGCCAGCAGTCCATCCGGGACTAGCGGTTACAATGAGCAGTTCTTC. Translating it yields CASSPSGTSGYNEQFF.

This chain's CDR3 is CSGVGTQMLDTQYF. For the CDR3, the DNA is TGCAGCGGCGTGGGGACCCAAATGCTGGATACGCAGTATTTT. The V call is TRBV29-1, the J call TRBJ2-3; either TRBD1 or TRBD2 may fit D (5 bases each). Per the germline V gene, CDR1 is SQVTM and CDR2 is ANQGSEA. The CDR3 totals 14 residues. The V and J ends lost 7 bases and 6 bases respectively, with 20 bases between them.

This clonotype is a singleton in its sample. A much larger clone lies a single base off, so this may be a read error. The chain has TRBV12-3 or TRBV12-4 and TRBJ2-7; TRBD2 agrees at 7 bases. J was trimmed by 7 bases and V by 3 bases; bases with no gene match: 18. The CDR3 extends over 17 amino acids. The CDR3 coding sequence is TGTGCCAGCAGTTTGATGGCTAGCGGCTCCCACGGCAATGAGCAGTACTTC. As protein: CASSLMASGSHGNEQYF.

This clonotype was seen many times. CDR3 loop: CASSFPKTVNEQFF. The CDR3 bases are TGTGCCAGCAGCTTCCCGAAGACTGTCAATGAGCAGTTCTTC. The rearrangement links TRBV11-1 to TRBJ2-1; no firm D call. CDR3 length: 14 amino acids. Germline CDR1 reads SGHAT; CDR2 reads FQDESV (reference sequence). Trimming pared 3 bases from V and 6 bases from J, leaving 12 bases between.

This clonotype came up a few times. This could be a read error, since a much larger clone is one nucleotide away. The chain employs TRBV19 and TRBJ1-5, with TRBD1 as a possible D gene (6 bases). The germline CDR1 and CDR2 sequences are LNHDA and SQIVND (reference sequence). This CDR3 comprises 13 residues. The CDR3, as DNA: TGTGCCGGTAGTACCGACAGGAGTCAGCCCCAGCATTTT. This translates into CAGSTDRSQPQHF.

This clonotype was seen repeatedly, ten times or more. The V call is TRBV19, the J call TRBJ2-3; 9 positions match TRBD1. Germline CDR1 and CDR2: LNHDA and SQIVND (reference sequence). With 7 bases clipped from V and 2 bases from J, the junction kept 7 bases outside the gene matches. This CDR3 has 15 residues. CDR3 residues: CASTDRGTVTDTQYF. The CDR3 DNA reads TGTGCCAGTACCGACAGGGGGACGGTCACAGATACGCAGTATTTT.

The V and J genes are TRBV9 and TRBJ1-3, with D perhaps TRBD1 (5 bases). The CDR3 totals 15 residues. Germline V gene lookup returns CDR1 SGDLS and CDR2 YYNGEE. Trimming stripped 1 base from V and 2 bases from J, with 10 bases between. The CDR3 here is CASSVLGGAGNTIYF. CDR3 bases: TGTGCCAGCAGCGTATTAGGAGGGGCTGGAAACACCATATATTTT.

This clonotype was seen ten or more times. Here the CDR3 DNA reads TGTGCCAGCAGTGTCCAAGGGTACAATGAGCAGTTCTTC. Residues: CASSVQGYNEQFF. The chain carries TRBV2 and TRBJ2-1; D remains unclear. Germline V lookup: CDR1 SNHLY, CDR2 FYNNEI. The V end was cut by 4 bases, the J end by 4 bases, with 8 bases between. The CDR3 totals 13 residues.

This clonotype has ten or more counts. The chain employs TRBV20-1 and TRBJ2-4; 7 nucleotides line up with TRBD2. V trimming: 3 bases; J trimming: 5 bases; junction bases outside the gene matches: 7. Per germline, CDR1 DFQATT and CDR2 SNEGSKA (reference sequence). The length of the CDR3 is 14 residues. The CDR3 loop reads CSASEPAGQNIQYF. The CDR3 DNA follows: TGCAGTGCTAGCGAACCAGCGGGGCAAAACATTCAGTACTTC.

This clonotype has a count of ten or more. The DNA of the CDR3 is TGCAGCACCAAACGGACAGGGGCTACAGATACGCAGTATTTT. Translated: CSTKRTGATDTQYF. The gene calls are TRBV29-1 and TRBJ2-3; 9 bases match TRBD1. Germline CDR1 and CDR2: SQVTM and ANQGSEA. The CDR3 totals 14 residues. J gave up 3 bases and V 8 bases, and 9 bases lay outside the gene matches.

This clonotype came up many times. The rearrangement joins TRBV2 to TRBJ1-1, with 9 positions matching TRBD1. Germline assignment: CDR1 SNHLY and CDR2 FYNNEI. This CDR3 contains 15 residues. After removal of 6 bases from V and 1 base from J, the junction contained 6 bases not matched to a gene. The CDR3 protein is CASRDRGGGNTEAFF. The CDR3 nucleotides read TGTGCCAGCAGGGACAGGGGTGGGGGGAACACTGAAGCTTTCTTT.

This clonotype came up many times. V gene TRBV6-1 combines with J gene TRBJ2-7; D is possibly TRBD2 (6 bases). This CDR3 spans 12 amino acids. Per the germline V gene, CDR1 is MNHNS and CDR2 is SASEGT. Trimming took 9 bases from V and 6 from J, leaving 15 bases between them. The CDR3 loop is CASGRIRAEQYV. In DNA, the CDR3 is TGTGCCAGTGGGAGGATTCGGGCCGAGCAGTACGTC.

This clonotype was detected a few times. The chain couples TRBV11-2 to TRBJ2-7; D may be TRBD1 (6 bases). This CDR3 spans 15 amino acids. Germline CDR1 and CDR2: SGHAT and FQNNGV. The ends were cut back, 0 bases at V and 6 bases at J, with 15 bases in the middle. The CDR3 DNA follows: TGTGCCAGCAGCTTAGATCGAGGGGACAATCGCGAGCAGTACTTC. Residues: CASSLDRGDNREQYF.

This clonotype was seen ten or more times. The rearrangement links TRBV11-1 to TRBJ2-3, with 8 nucleotides matching TRBD1. Trimming at V came to 6 bases and at J to 0 bases, leaving 8 bases not matched to a gene. CDR1 SGHAT and CDR2 FQDESV come from the germline V gene (reference sequence). The CDR3 has 16 amino acids. CDR3 bases: TGTGCCAGCAGAGCATCGGGACAGGCGAGCACAGATACGCAGTATTTT. As protein: CASRASGQASTDTQYF. The whole variable domain, filled in from reference TRBV11-1 and TRBJ2-3, reads EAEVAQSPRYKITEKSQAVAFWCDPISGHATLYWYRQILGQGPELLVQFQDESVVDDSQLPKDRFSAERLKGVDSTLKIQPAELGDSAMYLCASRASGQASTDTQYFGPGTRLTVL.

This clonotype showed up many times. This chain connects TRBV28 to TRBJ2-3; the D is unclear. Trimming took off 7 bases at V and 0 bases at J, with 8 bases between the two ends. This CDR3 has 13 amino acids. Germline V gene lookup returns CDR1 MDHEN and CDR2 SYDVKM. DNA for the CDR3: TGTGCCAGCACCCCTCAGAGCACAGATACGCAGTATTTT. Amino acids: CASTPQSTDTQYF.

This clonotype has a count of ten or more. V is TRBV6-2 or TRBV6-3 and J is TRBJ1-1, with TRBD1 matching 8 bases. Trimming removed 4 bases from V and 4 bases from J; junction bases left unmatched: 5. The germline CDR1 and CDR2 sequences are MNHEY and SVGEGT. The CDR3 is 14 residues long. CDR3 residues: CASSFRGQSTEAFF. As DNA, the CDR3 is TGTGCCAGCAGTTTCAGGGGGCAGAGCACTGAAGCTTTCTTT.

The table lists this clonotype with many counts. The chain employs TRBV5-1 and TRBJ1-2, with no clear D. The V gene's germline CDR1 is SGHRS and CDR2 YFSETQ. The CDR3 extends over 12 amino acids. The V and J ends lost 0 bases and 5 bases respectively, with 5 bases between them. CDR3 bases: TGCGCCAGCAGCTTGGTCGGGTATGGCTACACCTTC. Amino acids: CASSLVGYGYTF.

This clonotype showed up many times. This sequence joins TRBV20-1 and TRBJ2-6; 8 bases align to TRBD1. The junction had 5 bases not matched to a gene; V was cut back by 4 bases and J by 0 bases. This CDR3 has 16 amino acids. From germline, CDR1 is DFQATT and CDR2 SNEGSKA (reference sequence). CDR3 loop: CSATGTGLSGANVLTF. CDR3 in DNA: TGCAGTGCTACCGGGACAGGACTCTCTGGGGCCAACGTCCTGACTTTC.

This clonotype was counted many times. The J gene is TRBJ1-2, the V gene TRBV11-1; D uncertain. V lost 5 bases and J 6 bases, leaving 13 bases between the germline ends. The CDR3 totals 13 residues. Germline values: CDR1 SGHAT, CDR2 FQDESV (reference sequence). The CDR3 protein is CASSGRWLDGYTF. The CDR3 DNA follows: TGTGCCAGCAGCGGCCGTTGGCTCGATGGCTACACCTTC.

Ten or more counts support this clonotype. The rearrangement joins TRBV20-1 to TRBJ1-1; 11 bases line up with TRBD1. After removal of 0 bases from V and 4 bases from J, the junction contained 1 base not matched to a gene. This CDR3 region has 14 residues. The germline V gene has CDR1 DFQATT and CDR2 SNEGSKA (reference sequence). The CDR3 reads CSAREDRGPTEAFF. The CDR3 DNA sequence: TGCAGTGCTAGAGAGGACAGGGGGCCCACTGAAGCTTTCTTT.

This clonotype was observed many times. V usage is TRBV4-3 and J usage is TRBJ1-1, with 7 bases fitting TRBD1. V trimming: 5 bases; J trimming: 8 bases; junction bases outside the gene matches: 8. The V gene's germline CDR1 is LGHNA and CDR2 YSLEER. This CDR3 spans 13 amino acids. CDR3 DNA sequence: TGCGCCAGCAGCGGACAGGCCAAAGTGGAAGCTTTCTTT. Its protein product is CASSGQAKVEAFF.

This clonotype was detected only a few times. This rearrangement joins TRBV19 to TRBJ2-7; D perhaps matches TRBD1 (5 bases). The CDR3 is 13 amino acids. CDR1 and CDR2 (germline): LNHDA, SQIVND (reference sequence). With 4 bases removed from V and 2 bases from J, the gap between germline ends came to 9 bases. Here the CDR3 reads CASSSRVTYEQYF. DNA of the CDR3: TGTGCCAGTAGTAGCAGGGTGACCTACGAGCAGTACTTC.

This clonotype was found many times. V usage is TRBV27 and J usage is TRBJ2-1; 7 bases line up with TRBD2. The germline gives CDR1 MNHEY, CDR2 SMNVEV (reference sequence). V lost 3 bases to trimming and J lost 7 bases; unmatched junction nucleotides: 9. The CDR3 covers 15 residues. The CDR3 coding sequence is TGTGCCAGCAGTTTGTCCGCGGGAGTGACGAATGAGCAGTTCTTC. It codes for CASSLSAGVTNEQFF.

At least ten counts were recorded for this clonotype. The rearrangement joins TRBV6-1 to TRBJ1-1; no clear D gene. The length of the CDR3 is 8 residues. Germline lookup yields CDR1 MNHNS and CDR2 SASEGT. Trimming took off 10 bases at V and 11 bases at J, with 8 bases between the two ends. Here the CDR3 reads CATLRAFF. DNA for the CDR3: TGTGCCACCCTAAGGGCTTTCTTT.

As to this clonotype: One base away lies a much larger clone, so this may be a sequencing read error. This rearrangement joins TRBV5-4 to TRBJ1-2; D may be TRBD1 (5 bases). The germline gives CDR1 SGHNT, CDR2 YYREEE (reference sequence). The CDR3 has 13 amino acids. CDR3 in DNA: TGTCCCAGCAGCTTGGTCTCAGGGTATGGCTACACCTTC. Its translation is CPSSLVSGYGYTF.

This clonotype was seen ten or more times. The chain has TRBV29-1 and TRBJ1-2; D not certain. Germline V gene data show CDR1 as SQVTM and CDR2 as ANQGSEA. Trimming stripped 7 bases from V and 3 bases from J, with 12 bases between. This CDR3 contains 12 residues. The CDR3 coding sequence is TGCAGCGGGGGTGGCACCGACTATGGCTACACCTTC. Translating gives CSGGGTDYGYTF.